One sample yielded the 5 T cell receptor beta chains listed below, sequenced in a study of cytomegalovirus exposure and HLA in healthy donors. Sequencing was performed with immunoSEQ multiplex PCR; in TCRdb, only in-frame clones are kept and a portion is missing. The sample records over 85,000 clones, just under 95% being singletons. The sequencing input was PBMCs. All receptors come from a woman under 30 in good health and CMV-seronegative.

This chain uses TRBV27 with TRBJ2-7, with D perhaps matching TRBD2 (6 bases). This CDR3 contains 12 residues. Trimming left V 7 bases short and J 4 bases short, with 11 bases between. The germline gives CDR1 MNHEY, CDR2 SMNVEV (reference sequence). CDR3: CASTSGLYEQYF. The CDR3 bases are TGTGCCAGCACCTCGGGACTTTACGAGCAGTACTTC.

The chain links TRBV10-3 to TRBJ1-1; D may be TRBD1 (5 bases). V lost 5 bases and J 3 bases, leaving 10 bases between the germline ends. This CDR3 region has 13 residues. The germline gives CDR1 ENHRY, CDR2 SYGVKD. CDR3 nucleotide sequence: TGTGCCATCAGTCGCGCGGGGGACACTGAAGCTTTCTTT. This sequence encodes CAISRAGDTEAFF.

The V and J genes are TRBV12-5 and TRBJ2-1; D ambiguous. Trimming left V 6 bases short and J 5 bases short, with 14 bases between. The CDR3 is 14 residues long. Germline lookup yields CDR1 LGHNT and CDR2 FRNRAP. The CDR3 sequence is CASGLSSAHNEQFF. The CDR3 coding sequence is TGTGCTAGTGGACTTAGCAGCGCCCACAATGAGCAGTTCTTC. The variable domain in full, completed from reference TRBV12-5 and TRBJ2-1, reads DARVTQTPRHKVTEMGQEVTMRCQPILGHNTVFWYRQTMMQGLELLAYFRNRAPLDDSGMPKDRFSAEMPDATLATLKIQPSEPRDSAVYFCASGLSSAHNEQFFGPGTRLTVL.

The CDR3 loop reads CAWSIGDRGTVQYF. Here the CDR3 DNA reads TGTGCCTGGAGTATCGGGGACAGGGGAACGGTGCAGTACTTC. The chain combines TRBV30 with TRBJ2-7, with 10 bases that match TRBD1. J lost 9 bases, V lost 2 bases, and 10 bases had no gene match. The CDR3 runs to 14 residues. The V gene's germline CDR1 is GTSNPN and CDR2 SVGIG (reference sequence).

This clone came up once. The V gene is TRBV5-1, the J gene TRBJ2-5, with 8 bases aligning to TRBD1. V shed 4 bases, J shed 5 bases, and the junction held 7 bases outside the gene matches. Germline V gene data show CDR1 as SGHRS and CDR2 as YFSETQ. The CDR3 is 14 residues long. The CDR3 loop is CASSTRTGRETQYF. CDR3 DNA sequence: TGCGCCAGCAGCACTCGGACAGGGCGGGAGACCCAGTACTTC.